This is a list of T cell receptor beta chains from one sample in a study of blood T cell repertoires in COVID-19. Assay used: immunoSEQ multiplex PCR; TCRdb lists only in-frame clones, some missing. The sample lists about 250,000 clones; approximately 86% were seen once. The sequenced sample consisted of peripheral blood. Receptors were obtained from an elderly man with acute or convalescent COVID-19. Both conserved end residues are trimmed from each CDR3. Each record gives: J gene, V gene, CDR3 protein.

J: TRBJ2-1
V: TRBV9
CDR3: ASSVDPAGGYNEQF

J: TRBJ1-2
V: TRBV3-1/TRBV3-2
CDR3: ASSPRVPSTYGYT

J: TRBJ2-1
V: TRBV5-4
CDR3: ASSLGGQLSYNEQF

J: TRBJ1-1
V: TRBV4-2
CDR3: ASTQGRANTEAF

J: TRBJ1-1
V: TRBV6-2/TRBV6-3
CDR3: ASSYGRNTEAF

J: TRBJ2-4
V: TRBV7-9
CDR3: ASSFVQGNIQY

J: TRBJ2-4
V: TRBV5-1
CDR3: ASSRDRASLFIQY

J: TRBJ1-2
V: TRBV28
CDR3: ASSLGIFGPRDGYT

J: TRBJ1-5
V: TRBV28
CDR3: ASSLGGTGGLWRPQH

J: TRBJ1-2
V: TRBV2
CDR3: ASRKGGTGSNYGYT

J: TRBJ1-1
V: TRBV6-5
CDR3: ASTLDRGNTEAF

J: TRBJ1-1
V: TRBV4-1
CDR3: ASSQQGALAEAF

J: TRBJ1-4
V: TRBV6-6
CDR3: ASSIDEKLF

J: TRBJ2-5
V: TRBV7-8
CDR3: ASTHRDPVETQY

J: TRBJ1-6
V: TRBV18
CDR3: ASSPGQGYNSPLH

J: TRBJ2-7
V: TRBV6-5
CDR3: ASSSQVQGYEQY

J: TRBJ1-1
V: TRBV24-1
CDR3: ATSDSSAGGENTEAF

J: TRBJ1-2
V: TRBV11-1
CDR3: ASSLSDAVIYGYT

J: TRBJ2-5
V: TRBV2
CDR3: AGKTGRLEETQY

J: TRBJ1-1
V: TRBV6-2/TRBV6-3
CDR3: ASSYGRATEAF

J: TRBJ2-3
V: TRBV7-3
CDR3: ASSLGASGSYGDTQY

J: TRBJ2-1
V: TRBV5-1
CDR3: ASSFTGVRDNEQF

J: TRBJ2-3
V: TRBV15
CDR3: ATSEGADTQY

J: TRBJ1-3
V: TRBV7-3
CDR3: ASSIDRGPGNTIY

J: TRBJ1-1
V: TRBV29-1
CDR3: SVSDRGLGMMNSEAF

J: TRBJ2-7
V: TRBV18
CDR3: ASSPGTGGEQY

J: TRBJ2-4
V: TRBV19
CDR3: ASSIWRPLAKNIQY

J: TRBJ2-1
V: TRBV2
CDR3: ASSGLGYNEQF

J: TRBJ1-4
V: TRBV27
CDR3: ASSILRRGNNEKLF

J: TRBJ1-5
V: TRBV18
CDR3: ASSLGRNSNQPQH

J: TRBJ2-2
V: TRBV28
CDR3: ASIPRTGELF

J: TRBJ1-5
V: TRBV6-2/TRBV6-3
CDR3: ASSYSHGRGLRNQPQH

J: TRBJ2-5
V: TRBV7-2
CDR3: ASSLGWTSGPQETQY

J: TRBJ2-3
V: TRBV27
CDR3: ASSNAGGRRDTQY

J: TRBJ2-7
V: TRBV18
CDR3: ASSPTPGYEQY

J: TRBJ2-7
V: TRBV28
CDR3: ASSSRTGSYEQY

J: TRBJ2-5
V: TRBV7-9
CDR3: ASSHTLGGEETQY

J: TRBJ2-7
V: TRBV11-3
CDR3: ASSLDTNYEQY

J: TRBJ2-2
V: TRBV28
CDR3: ASSLALAGGSNTGELF

J: TRBJ2-3
V: TRBV4-2
CDR3: ASSPLLAEGTDTQY

J: TRBJ1-4
V: TRBV29-1
CDR3: SVRQGREKLF

J: TRBJ2-7
V: TRBV28
CDR3: ASSFGPEGGQY

J: TRBJ1-2
V: TRBV5-6
CDR3: ASSLQGGGPDGYT

J: TRBJ1-2
V: TRBV12-3/TRBV12-4
CDR3: ASSSDTGYGYT

J: TRBJ1-2
V: TRBV20-1
CDR3: SAVQGAGYT

J: TRBJ2-7
V: TRBV6-4
CDR3: ASSDSLFDSAYEQY

J: TRBJ1-4
V: TRBV28
CDR3: ASSWTGANEKLF

J: TRBJ1-1
V: TRBV5-5
CDR3: ASSLGDRGRVMTEAF

J: TRBJ2-3
V: TRBV7-3
CDR3: ASSSSSNSPGTSGRASDTQY

J: TRBJ1-6
V: TRBV7-3
CDR3: ASSLTGQVNNSPLH

J: TRBJ2-1
V: TRBV7-2
CDR3: ASSLWLAGGSSYNEQF

J: TRBJ1-3
V: TRBV28
CDR3: ASISTANTIY

J: TRBJ2-1
V: TRBV7-9
CDR3: ASSTGLASYNEQF